Presented here are 20 T cell receptor beta chains from one specimen sequenced in a study of T cell changes during pregnancy in multiple sclerosis. Assay: immunoSEQ multiplex PCR; the TCRdb copy retains only in-frame clones and omits some. The top ten clones hold roughly 0.39% of a sample with 30,000 to 45,000 clones, roughly 93% of them seen once. The sequences come from CD4+ T cells from peripheral blood mononuclear cells, collected in the first trimester of pregnancy. These receptors were collected from a female donor with multiple sclerosis, enrolled in a pregnancy study.

The CDR3 sequence: CASSPDSSTDTQYF. As DNA, the CDR3 is TGTGCCAGCAGCCCTGACAGTAGCACAGATACGCAGTATTTT. The chain joins TRBV4-2 to TRBJ2-3, with a weak D call TRBD1 (5 bases). Deletions cut 4 bases from V and 0 bases from J, with 8 bases between. Germline CDR1 and CDR2: LGHNA and YNFKEQ. This CDR3 spans 14 amino acids.

The V call is TRBV6-6, the J call TRBJ1-2; 8 positions agree with TRBD1. CDR3 length: 13 amino acids. Germline CDR1 and CDR2: MNHNY and SVGAGI (reference sequence). The J segment lost 7 bases and the V segment lost 6 bases, leaving 7 bases of the junction unmatched. This CDR3 is CASRPDRGGGYTF. In DNA form, the CDR3 reads TGTGCCAGCAGACCTGACAGGGGTGGTGGCTACACCTTC.

The chain's CDR3 is CASRPRGSTGELFF. The CDR3 coding sequence is TGTGCCAGCCGCCCTAGGGGAAGCACCGGGGAGCTGTTTTTT. The chain is built from TRBV13 and TRBJ2-2, with D possibly TRBD1 on 5 matching bases. The CDR3 is 14 amino acids. The germline V gene has CDR1 PRHDT and CDR2 FYEKMQ (reference sequence). With 8 bases removed from V and 4 bases from J, the gap between germline ends came to 14 bases.

This clone showed up just a few times. The V gene is TRBV4-1, the J gene TRBJ2-1, with a possible D match to TRBD2 (5 bases). CDR3 length: 15 residues. Germline V gene data show CDR1 as MGHRA and CDR2 as YSYEKL. Trimming left V 1 base short and J 7 bases short, with 14 bases between. As DNA, the CDR3 is TGCGCCAGCAGCCAAGGGGCATGGGAGAGAAATGAGCAGTTCTTC. Protein sequence: CASSQGAWERNEQFF.

V gene TRBV6-5 combines with J gene TRBJ1-1, with unresolved D. This CDR3 spans 15 amino acids. V was pared by 7 bases and J by 3 bases, with 18 bases between. Germline assignment: CDR1 MNHEY and CDR2 SVGAGI. The CDR3 sequence: CASTSPGKRDTEAFF. For the CDR3, the DNA is TGTGCCAGCACATCCCCGGGAAAGAGGGACACTGAAGCTTTCTTT.

V is TRBV6-1 and J is TRBJ1-1; D unclear. V was clipped by 5 bases and J by 8 bases, with 12 bases between them. From germline, CDR1 is MNHNS and CDR2 SASEGT. The CDR3 runs 12 residues. For the CDR3, the DNA is TGTGCCAGCAGTCCAAGCGGGATAGAAGCTTTCTTT. This translates into CASSPSGIEAFF.

As DNA, the CDR3 is TGTGCCAGCAGCTTAGGCAGGGTGACTGAAGCTTTCTTT. Protein product: CASSLGRVTEAFF. The chain employs TRBV7-2 and TRBJ1-1; a weak D match, TRBD1 (5 bases). Between the trimmed V and J ends, which lost 1 base and 5 bases, there was a span of 8 bases. CDR3 length: 13 amino acids. CDR1 SGHTA and CDR2 FQGNSA come from the germline V gene.

The chain has TRBV2 and TRBJ2-3; the D gene is possibly TRBD2 (5 bases). The length of the CDR3 is 14 residues. The germline CDR1 and CDR2 sequences are SNHLY and FYNNEI. V was clipped by 2 bases and J by 1 base, with 7 bases between them. The CDR3 region is CASSEIGGTDTQYF. CDR3 coding DNA: TGTGCCAGCAGTGAAATCGGGGGCACAGATACGCAGTATTTT.

This clone showed up just once. V is TRBV28 and J is TRBJ1-5; 7 bases are a match to TRBD1. This CDR3 has 17 residues. Germline trimming cut 7 bases from V and 4 bases from J; bases unmatched to any gene: 16. Germline V gene data show CDR1 as MDHEN and CDR2 as SYDVKM. CDR3 in amino acids: CASTLRGRGPLNQPQHF. CDR3 nucleotides: TGTGCCAGCACCCTAAGGGGTAGGGGGCCCCTGAATCAGCCCCAGCATTTT.

Of note for this clone: At one boundary the junction diverges from the germline segment, which might be a read error. The rearrangement links TRBV27 to TRBJ1-1; D possibly corresponds to TRBD1 (6 bases). Germline V gene lookup returns CDR1 MNHEY and CDR2 SMNVEV (reference sequence). The CDR3 is 13 residues long. The CDR3 region has the DNA TGTGCCAGCAGCACCTATGGGGACACCGAAGCTTTCTTT. The encoded protein is CASSTYGDTEAFF.

V and J are TRBV7-3 and TRBJ2-7; 9 nucleotides agree with TRBD2. Looked up from germline, CDR1 is SGHTA and CDR2 is FQGTGA. CDR3 size: 15 residues. V trimming: 5 bases; J trimming: 4 bases; junction bases outside the gene matches: 9. The CDR3, as DNA: TGTGCCAGCAGCCCCATAGCGGGAGACAAGTACGAGCAGTACTTC. It specifies CASSPIAGDKYEQYF.

This chain joins TRBV19 and TRBJ2-3; D unresolved. Germline V gives CDR1 LNHDA, CDR2 SQIVND (reference sequence). The CDR3 runs to 14 residues. The V and J ends lost 5 bases and 0 bases respectively, with 9 bases between them. CDR3 DNA sequence: TGTGCCAGTAGTGACTCGGTTAGCACAGATACGCAGTATTTT. This gives the protein CASSDSVSTDTQYF.

The rearrangement joins TRBV5-4 to TRBJ2-2; TRBD1 aligns across 8 bases. J gave up 2 bases and V 4 bases, and 10 bases lay outside the gene matches. The CDR3 contains 17 residues. Germline-derived CDR1 and CDR2 are SGHNT and YYREEE (reference sequence). The CDR3 DNA reads as TGTGCCAGCAGCCTTGACCCGACAGGGGTCAACACCGGGGAGCTGTTTTTT. Translating gives CASSLDPTGVNTGELFF.

The J gene is TRBJ2-1, the V gene TRBV5-1, with 11 bases identical to TRBD2. The CDR3 covers 15 residues. Trimming removed 0 bases from V and 7 bases from J; junction bases left unmatched: 3. From germline, CDR1 is SGHRS and CDR2 YFSETQ. The CDR3 region has the DNA TGCGCCAGCAGCTTGGGACTAGCGGGATCGAATGAGCAGTTCTTC. This codes for CASSLGLAGSNEQFF.

The gene calls are TRBV5-1 and TRBJ2-7; perhaps TRBD1 as D (5 bases). Trimming took off 5 bases at V and 2 bases at J, with 11 bases between the two ends. The CDR3 extends over 13 amino acids. Germline V gene data show CDR1 as SGHRS and CDR2 as YFSETQ. CDR3 region: CASRPDTAYEQYF. CDR3 DNA sequence: TGCGCCAGCAGACCGGACACCGCCTACGAGCAGTACTTC.

The chain carries TRBV9 and TRBJ2-2, with D tentatively TRBD2 (6 bases). The germline gives CDR1 SGDLS, CDR2 YYNGEE. Trimming took off 3 bases at V and 1 base at J, with 10 bases between the two ends. CDR3 size: 15 residues. CDR3 nucleotide sequence: TGTGCCAGCAGCGCCGGGACTTTGAACACCGGGGAGCTGTTTTTT. This sequence encodes CASSAGTLNTGELFF.

The CDR3 protein is CASSVGGQGTEAFF. CDR3 coding DNA: TGTGCCAGCAGCGTAGGGGGGCAGGGCACTGAAGCTTTCTTT. The chain joins TRBV9 to TRBJ1-1; tentatively, D is TRBD1 (6 bases). V was trimmed by 0 bases and J by 4 bases, leaving 10 bases between them. CDR3 length: 14 residues. Germline CDR1 and CDR2: SGDLS and YYNGEE.

The CDR3 here is CASSREAGGNQPQHF. CDR3 bases: TGTGCCAGCTCACGAGAGGCAGGGGGGAATCAGCCCCAGCATTTT. The V and J genes are TRBV18 and TRBJ1-5, with 7 bases identical to TRBD1. The germline gives CDR1 KGHSH, CDR2 LQKENI. The V segment lost 4 bases and the J segment 4 bases; nucleotides outside the gene matches: 7. This CDR3 has 15 residues.

The chain is built from TRBV27 and TRBJ1-2, with D tentatively TRBD1 (6 bases). CDR1 is MNHEY, CDR2 SMNVEV, per germline (reference sequence). The CDR3 has 16 amino acids. V lost 3 bases and J 5 bases, leaving 19 bases between the germline ends. The CDR3 region has the DNA TGTGCCAGCAGTTTGTACCGCCGGGACACTTTTTATGGCTACACCTTC. This translates into CASSLYRRDTFYGYTF.

The chain joins TRBV19 to TRBJ2-5; TRBD2 agrees at 15 bases. Trimming cost V 1 base and J 5 bases; bases outside gene matches: 8. Germline V gene lookup returns CDR1 LNHDA and CDR2 SQIVND (reference sequence). The CDR3 has 18 amino acids. The CDR3 DNA sequence: TGTGCCAGTAGTATAGGGACTAGCGGGAGGGCCGAACGGGAGACCCAGTACTTC. It codes for CASSIGTSGRAERETQYF.